The sequence of this T cell receptor (beta chain) was determined in a study of blood T cell repertoires in COVID-19. Sequencing was performed with immunoSEQ multiplex PCR; in TCRdb, only in-frame clones are kept and a portion is missing. This table has 180,000 or so clones, 86% appearing once. The CDR3 length is 14 residues. The material sequenced was peripheral blood. The chain links TRBV21-1 to TRBJ2-7; TRBD1 is the table's D call and was not checked against the DNA. TRBV21-1 is a pseudogene segment. The receptor comes from a woman between 25 and 40 years old with active or convalescent COVID-19. The CDR3 loop is CASSKQGAVYEQYF. The CDR3 DNA reads TGTGCCAGCAGCAAACAGGGGGCCGTCTACGAGCAGTACTTC.